This entry is about one T cell receptor beta chain. The antigen remains undetermined. Amplification used 60 Vbeta primers and 13 Jbeta primers. Clones were read by immunoSEQ multiplex PCR, and TCRdb kept only the in-frame ones, dropping some. The sample has roughly 99,000 clones, approximately 81% seen once; the top ten hold around 2%. The CDR3 is made up of 15 amino acids. V shed 0 bases, J shed 2 bases, and the junction held 4 bases outside the gene matches. Germline V gene lookup returns CDR1 GTSNPN and CDR2 SVGIG (reference sequence). This record comes from a study of cytomegalovirus exposure and HLA in healthy donors. Study summary: HLA-typed donors were the source of roughly 85 million unique TCRs held in an early data release.

Findings and limits, study-wide: Overall, roughly 160 TCR beta chains were annotated as cytomegalovirus-associated. Reports state that TCR beta sequences accurately predicted most subjects' HLA-A and HLA-B alleles.

The sequence derives from a man aged 25 to 40 in good health and CMV-seronegative. The sequencing sample was made of PBMCs. The chain links TRBV30 to TRBJ2-7, with 10 bases aligning to TRBD1. The CDR3 region is CAWSVPDRGPYEQYF. CDR3 DNA: TGTGCCTGGAGTGTACCTGACAGGGGGCCCTACGAGCAGTACTTC.